The entry below describes one TCR beta chain. Original handling: Estimation of nucleated cell counts was performed using reference gene primer amplification. Produced via immunoSEQ multiplex PCR; TCRdb's table is partial and in-frame only. Clonal size and the V and J genes are those of that table, whereas D and trimming came from the DNA. The sample includes about 61,000 clones, 88% seen only once; the top ten take around 21%. This entry is derived from a study of blood T cell repertoires in COVID-19. Looking at the study overall: Sites across the United States, Italy and Spain contributed samples from acute and convalescent COVID-19.

The CDR3 is 14 amino acids. The J segment lost 8 bases and the V segment lost 0 bases, leaving 7 bases of the junction unmatched. The germline gives CDR1 SGHRS, CDR2 YFSETQ. Specimen: peripheral blood. This chain joins TRBV5-1 and TRBJ1-2; 7 bases line up with TRBD1. The TCR was taken from a woman between 45 and 60 years old with active or convalescent COVID-19. CDR3 DNA sequence: TGCGCCAGCAGCTTGGGAAAGGGGGCGGACGGCTACACCTTC. This gives the protein CASSLGKGADGYTF. Full variable domain (outside the CDR3, taken from reference TRBV5-1 and TRBJ1-2): KAGVTQTPRYLIKTRGQQVTLSCSPISGHRSVSWYQQTPGQGLQFLFEYFSETQRNKGNFPGRFSGRQFSNSRSEMNVSTLELGDSALYLCASSLGKGADGYTFGSGTRLTVV.